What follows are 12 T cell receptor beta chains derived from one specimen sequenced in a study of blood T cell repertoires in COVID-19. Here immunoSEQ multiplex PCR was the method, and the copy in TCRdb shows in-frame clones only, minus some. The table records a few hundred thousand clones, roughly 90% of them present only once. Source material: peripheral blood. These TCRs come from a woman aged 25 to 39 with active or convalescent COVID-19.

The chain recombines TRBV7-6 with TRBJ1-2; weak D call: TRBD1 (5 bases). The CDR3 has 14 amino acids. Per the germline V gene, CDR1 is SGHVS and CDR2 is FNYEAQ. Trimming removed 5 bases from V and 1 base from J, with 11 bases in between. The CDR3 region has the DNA TGTGCCAGCAGCGGAGGGAGGGGTAACTATGGCTACACCTTC. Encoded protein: CASSGGRGNYGYTF.

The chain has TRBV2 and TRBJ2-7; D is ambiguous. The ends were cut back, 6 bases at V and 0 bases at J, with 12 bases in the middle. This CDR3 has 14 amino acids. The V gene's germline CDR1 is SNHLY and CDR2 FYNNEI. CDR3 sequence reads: CASRSELISYEQYF. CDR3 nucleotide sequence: TGTGCCAGCAGGAGTGAACTCATCTCCTACGAGCAGTACTTC.

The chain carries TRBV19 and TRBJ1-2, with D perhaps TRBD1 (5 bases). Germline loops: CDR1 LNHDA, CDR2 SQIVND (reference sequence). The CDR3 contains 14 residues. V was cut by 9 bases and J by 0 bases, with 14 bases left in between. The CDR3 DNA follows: TGTGCCAGCACGACAGCCCGAACTAACTATGGCTACACCTTC. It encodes CASTTARTNYGYTF.

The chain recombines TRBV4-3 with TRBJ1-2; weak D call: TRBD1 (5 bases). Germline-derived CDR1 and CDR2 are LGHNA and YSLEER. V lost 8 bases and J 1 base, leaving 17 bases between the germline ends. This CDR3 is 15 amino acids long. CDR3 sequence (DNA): TGCGCCAGCTCGCCGACAGATCGCTTTAACTATGGCTACACCTTC. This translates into CASSPTDRFNYGYTF.

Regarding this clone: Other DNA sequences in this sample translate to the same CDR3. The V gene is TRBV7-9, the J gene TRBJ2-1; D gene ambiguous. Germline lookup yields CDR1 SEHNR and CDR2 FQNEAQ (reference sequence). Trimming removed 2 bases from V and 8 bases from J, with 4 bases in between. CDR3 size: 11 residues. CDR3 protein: CASSLTDEQFF. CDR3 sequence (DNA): TGTGCCAGCAGCTTAACAGATGAGCAGTTCTTC.

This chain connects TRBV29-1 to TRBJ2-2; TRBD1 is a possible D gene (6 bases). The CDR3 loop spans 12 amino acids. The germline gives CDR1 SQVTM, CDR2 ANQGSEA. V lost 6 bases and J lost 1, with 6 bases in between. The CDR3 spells CSVGQNTGELFF. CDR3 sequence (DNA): TGCAGCGTGGGACAGAACACCGGGGAGCTGTTTTTT.

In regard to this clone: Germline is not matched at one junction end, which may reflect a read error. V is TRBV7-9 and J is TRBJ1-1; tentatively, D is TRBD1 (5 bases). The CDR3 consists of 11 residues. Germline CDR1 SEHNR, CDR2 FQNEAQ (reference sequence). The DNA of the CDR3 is TGTGCCAGCAGTCTTGGGGCAGAATGGGGCTTT. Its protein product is CASSLGAEWGF.

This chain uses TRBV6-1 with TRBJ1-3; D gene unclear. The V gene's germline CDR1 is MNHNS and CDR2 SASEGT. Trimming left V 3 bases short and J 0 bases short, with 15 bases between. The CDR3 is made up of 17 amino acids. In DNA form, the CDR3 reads TGTGCCAGCAGTGAGGGAGGGCTCCTAAACTCTGGAAACACCATATATTTT. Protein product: CASSEGGLLNSGNTIYF.

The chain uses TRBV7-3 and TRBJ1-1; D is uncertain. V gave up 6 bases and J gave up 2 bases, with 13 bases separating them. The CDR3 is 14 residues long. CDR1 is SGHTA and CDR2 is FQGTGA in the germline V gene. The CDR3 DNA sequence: TGTGCCAGCAGGGTAGGCGGCGGAAACACTGAAGCTTTCTTT. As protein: CASRVGGGNTEAFF. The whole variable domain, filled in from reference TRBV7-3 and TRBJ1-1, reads GAGVSQTPSNKVTEKGKYVELRCDPISGHTALYWYRQSLGQGPEFLIYFQGTGAADDSGLPNDRFFAVRPEGSVSTLKIQRTERGDSAVYLCASRVGGGNTEAFFGQGTRLTVV.

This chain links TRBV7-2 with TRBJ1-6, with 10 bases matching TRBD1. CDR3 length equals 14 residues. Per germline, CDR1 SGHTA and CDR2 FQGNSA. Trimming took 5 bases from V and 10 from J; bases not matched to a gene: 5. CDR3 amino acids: CASSPGQGRSPLHF. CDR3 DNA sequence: TGTGCCAGCAGCCCGGGACAGGGGAGATCACCCCTCCACTTT.

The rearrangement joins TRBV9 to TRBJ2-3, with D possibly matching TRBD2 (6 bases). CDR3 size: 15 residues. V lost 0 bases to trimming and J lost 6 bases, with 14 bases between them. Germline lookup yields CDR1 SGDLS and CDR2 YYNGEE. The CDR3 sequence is CASSVEGSGGDTQYF. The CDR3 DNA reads TGTGCCAGCAGCGTAGAAGGTAGCGGTGGGGATACGCAGTATTTT.

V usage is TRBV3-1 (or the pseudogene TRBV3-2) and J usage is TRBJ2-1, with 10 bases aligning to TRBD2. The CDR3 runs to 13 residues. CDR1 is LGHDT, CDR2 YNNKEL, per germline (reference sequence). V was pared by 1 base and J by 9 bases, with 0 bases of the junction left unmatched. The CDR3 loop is CASSQVAGGEQFF. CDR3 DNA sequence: TGTGCCAGCAGCCAAGTAGCGGGGGGTGAGCAGTTCTTC.